The 14 T cell receptor beta chains listed next were all sequenced from one sample in a study of shared clonotypes between healthy human individuals (dated by TCRdb to 2018 to 2020). To prepare the library, the immunoSEQ multiplex PCR assay was applied. Drawn from immuneACCESS, this table holds only the in-frame rearrangements with V and J called that TCRdb kept. Clones are partly lost; checked studies trace under half to an unresolved V gene and leave the rest unexplained. The sample includes approximately 340,000 clones, with over 70% observed a single time. In total, the top ten clones hold 10% of the sample. Sequencing input: memory CD4+ T cells sorted from blood. The cell subset or site label corresponds to: CD45RA-negative fraction. The receptors shown here come from a man aged 25 to 40 in good health.

The count of this clone is one. V is TRBV30 and J is TRBJ2-5; no firm D call. The CDR3 is 11 amino acids. V was pared by 4 bases and J by 5 bases, with 8 bases between. Germline CDR1 and CDR2: GTSNPN and SVGIG (reference sequence). The CDR3 DNA reads TGTGCCTGGACACACGGGGAGACCCAGTACTTC. Translating gives CAWTHGETQYF. The full variable domain, with the rest looked up from reference TRBV30 and TRBJ2-5, is SQTIHQWPATLVQPVGSPLSLECTVEGTSNPNLYWYRQAAGRGLQLLFYSVGIGQISSEVPQNLSASRPQDRQFILSSKKLLLSDSGFYLCAWTHGETQYFGPGTRLLVL.

The chain carries TRBV5-1 and TRBJ1-4; D may be TRBD1 (5 bases). The V and J ends lost 0 bases and 10 bases respectively, with 19 bases between them. The CDR3 loop spans 16 amino acids. Germline V lookup: CDR1 SGHRS, CDR2 YFSETQ. CDR3 in amino acids: CASSLDGLGGTVKLFF. As DNA, the CDR3 is TGCGCCAGCAGCTTGGATGGTCTCGGTGGGACTGTAAAACTGTTTTTT.

The V call is TRBV29-1, the J call TRBJ2-2; D may be TRBD2 (5 bases). The CDR3 loop spans 14 amino acids. Deletions cut 2 bases from V and 2 bases from J, with 9 bases between. Looked up from germline, CDR1 is SQVTM and CDR2 is ANQGSEA. CDR3 in DNA: TGCAGCGTTGAAAGTAGGACTAACACCGGGGAGCTGTTTTTT. Translating it yields CSVESRTNTGELFF.

The chain uses TRBV18 and TRBJ1-4; D call uncertain. The CDR3 consists of 16 residues. Germline V gives CDR1 KGHSH, CDR2 LQKENI. V gave up 1 base and J gave up 0 bases, with 9 bases separating them. The CDR3 loop is CASSPLFRSTNEKLFF. The CDR3 region has the DNA TGTGCCAGCTCACCACTCTTCCGATCAACTAATGAAAAACTGTTTTTT.

V is TRBV5-6 and J is TRBJ2-1, with 10 bases that match TRBD1. V was clipped by 3 bases and J by 1 base; unmatched bases: 1. Per the germline V gene, CDR1 is SGHDT and CDR2 is YYEEEE. This CDR3 is 15 amino acids long. The CDR3 sequence: CASSSGQGSYNEQFF. CDR3 in DNA: TGTGCCAGCAGCTCGGGACAGGGGTCCTACAATGAGCAGTTCTTC.

This clone was recorded a few times. V gene TRBV6-5 combines with J gene TRBJ2-1; possibly TRBD2 for D (7 bases). The CDR3 is 15 residues long. Trimming left V 8 bases short and J 4 bases short, with 18 bases between. Germline CDR1 reads MNHEY; CDR2 reads SVGAGI. The CDR3 is CASGEWGGAYNEQFF. The CDR3 DNA is TGTGCCAGCGGAGAGTGGGGGGGCGCGTACAATGAGCAGTTCTTC.

This clone was counted between two and nine times. The chain is built from TRBV5-1 and TRBJ2-2; 11 positions agree with TRBD2. J lost 6 bases, V lost 0 bases, and 7 bases had no gene match. The CDR3 runs 17 residues. Looked up from germline, CDR1 is SGHRS and CDR2 is YFSETQ. This CDR3 reads CASSLALGTSGPGELFF. The CDR3 DNA sequence: TGCGCCAGCAGCTTGGCCCTTGGGACTAGCGGCCCCGGGGAGCTGTTTTTT.

The chain uses TRBV28 and TRBJ2-7; 8 nucleotides align to TRBD1. Germline V gives CDR1 MDHEN, CDR2 SYDVKM. This CDR3 region has 15 residues. The V segment lost 5 bases and the J segment 3 bases; nucleotides outside the gene matches: 9. CDR3 coding DNA: TGTGCCAGCAGTCCGCCGACAGGGGTGGTCTACGAGCAGTACTTC. It encodes CASSPPTGVVYEQYF. Variable domain in full (rest from reference TRBV28 and TRBJ2-7): DVKVTQSSRYLVKRTGEKVFLECVQDMDHENMFWYRQDPGLGLRLIYFSYDVKMKEKGDIPEGYSVSREKKERFSLILESASTNQTSMYLCASSPPTGVVYEQYFGPGTRLTVT.

This sequence joins TRBV15 and TRBJ2-4, with D maybe TRBD1 (5 bases). Trimming pared 2 bases from V and 1 base from J, leaving 18 bases between. The CDR3 runs 18 residues. Germline CDR1 is LNHNV and CDR2 is YYDKDF (reference sequence). The CDR3 DNA reads TGTGCCACCAGCAGACCAGAAGGAAGGGGAAGGGCCAAAAACATTCAGTACTTC. This translates into CATSRPEGRGRAKNIQYF.

This rearrangement joins TRBV25-1 to TRBJ2-3; no clear D. Germline V lookup: CDR1 MGHDK, CDR2 SYGVNS. There are 14 residues in the CDR3. V dropped 1 base and J dropped 7 bases, with 12 bases sitting between them. CDR3: CASSESPDFNTQYF. As DNA, the CDR3 is TGTGCCAGCAGTGAATCCCCCGACTTTAATACGCAGTATTTT.

The chain employs TRBV11-1 and TRBJ1-1; 8 positions match TRBD1. J lost 3 bases, V lost 6 bases, and 3 bases had no gene match. The germline gives CDR1 SGHAT, CDR2 FQDESV (reference sequence). This CDR3 contains 13 residues. In nucleotides, the CDR3 is TGTGCCAGCAGTCGACAGGGGTACACTGAAGCTTTCTTT. Encoded protein: CASSRQGYTEAFF.

The chain has TRBV30 and TRBJ2-1; 7 nucleotides match TRBD2. After removal of 1 base from V and 3 bases from J, the junction contained 15 bases not matched to a gene. This CDR3 contains 18 residues. Germline V lookup: CDR1 GTSNPN, CDR2 SVGIG (reference sequence). The CDR3 spells CAWSAPLGRETYYNEQFF. CDR3 nucleotides: TGTGCCTGGAGTGCTCCCCTTGGGCGGGAGACCTACTACAATGAGCAGTTCTTC.

This chain joins TRBV5-1 and TRBJ2-7; TRBD2 aligns across 11 bases. Germline V gene data show CDR1 as SGHRS and CDR2 as YFSETQ. The CDR3 runs to 14 residues. V dropped 4 bases and J dropped 3; count of bases not matched to a gene: 3. For the CDR3, the DNA is TGCGCCAGCAGCCGACTAGCGGGGTACTACGAGCAGTACTTC. Its translation is CASSRLAGYYEQYF.

This chain links TRBV19 with TRBJ2-3; tentative D call: TRBD1 (5 bases). Germline V CDR1 and CDR2: LNHDA, SQIVND (reference sequence). The CDR3 consists of 15 residues. Trimming removed 4 bases from V and 2 bases from J, with 13 bases in between. CDR3 sequence: CASSKGAGSTDTQYF. The DNA for the CDR3 is TGTGCCAGTAGTAAAGGGGCAGGGTCCACAGATACGCAGTATTTT.